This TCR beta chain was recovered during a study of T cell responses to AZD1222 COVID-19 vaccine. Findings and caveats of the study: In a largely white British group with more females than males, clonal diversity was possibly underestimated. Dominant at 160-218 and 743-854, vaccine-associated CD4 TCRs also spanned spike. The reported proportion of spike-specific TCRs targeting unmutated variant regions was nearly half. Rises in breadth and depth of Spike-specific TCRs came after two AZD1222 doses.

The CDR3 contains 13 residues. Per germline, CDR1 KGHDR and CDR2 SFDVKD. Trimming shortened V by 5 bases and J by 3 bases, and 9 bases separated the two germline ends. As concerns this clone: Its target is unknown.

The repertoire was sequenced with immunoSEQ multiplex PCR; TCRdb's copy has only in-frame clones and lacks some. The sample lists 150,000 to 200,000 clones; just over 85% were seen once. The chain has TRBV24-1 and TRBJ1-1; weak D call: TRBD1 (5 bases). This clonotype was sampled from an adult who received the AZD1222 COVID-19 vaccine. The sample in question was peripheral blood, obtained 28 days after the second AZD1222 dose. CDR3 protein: CATSGSGDTEAFF. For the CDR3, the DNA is TGTGCCACCAGTGGGTCGGGGGACACTGAAGCTTTCTTT.